The TCR beta chain under discussion was sequenced for a study of cytotoxic CD8 clonotypes in ibrutinib-treated CLL. Study summary: Response samples were taken after a median of approximately 11 months on treatment, range 6 to 36.

General study points: The study found public clonotypes uncommon, contracting or stable on treatment.

Profiled with immunoSEQ multiplex PCR; TCRdb holds only in-frame clones, not every one. The sample carries 330,000 or so clones, about 61% recorded once. Per the germline V gene, CDR1 is SGHVS and CDR2 is FNYEAQ. V lost 3 bases and J lost 4; bases outside the gene matches: 8. This CDR3 is 15 amino acids long. As regards this clone: Its antigen is not identified.

This TCR was recovered from a human donor with chronic lymphocytic leukemia. The chain links TRBV7-6 to TRBJ2-5, with 7 bases fitting TRBD1. The source material was PBMCs, sampled after 36 months of ibrutinib treatment. The CDR3 bases are TGTGCCAGCAGCTTGGGTGGACAGGTCCTAGAGACCCAGTACTTC. This gives the protein CASSLGGQVLETQYF.